The rows below give T cell receptor beta chains drawn from one sample of a study of vaccination effects on CD4 cells after COVID-19. Their antigen targets remain unknown. The table came from immunoSEQ multiplex PCR; TCRdb's copy has only in-frame clones and leaves some out. The sample has some 63,000 clones, approximately 70% seen once. The specimen comprised CD4+ T cells from PBMCs cultured without peptide, sampled before COVID-19 vaccination. The receptors derive from a human donor who had a prior SARS-CoV-2 infection. The CDR3 runs from the conserved cysteine through the conserved F or W. The order of the fields is clone size, V gene, CDR3 length, D gene, J gene, CDR3 DNA, CDR3 protein. A D gene is named only where the DNA matches it firmly. Clone size is stated in some rows and not others, as once, few, many or a class when expanded.

>.|TRBV18|14|.|TRBJ1-2
TGTGCCAGCTCACCTCAGGGCGTGCAATTCGGCTACACCTTC
CASSPQGVQFGYTF
>.|TRBV2|15|.|TRBJ2-7
TGTGCCAGCAGTGGACGACAGAATCTTGCCTACGAGCAGTACTTC
CASSGRQNLAYEQYF
>.|TRBV6-5|12|.|TRBJ1-3
TGTGCCAGCAGCAGCGCTGGAAACACCATATATTTT
CASSSAGNTIYF
>.|TRBV24-1|16|TRBD1|TRBJ1-4
TGTGCCACCAGTGGAGGGACAGGGGAGACTAATGAAAAACTGTTTTTT
CATSGGTGETNEKLFF
>.|TRBV7-3|13|.|TRBJ1-1
TGTGCCAGCAGCTCCCAGATGGGGGCTGAAGCTTTCTTT
CASSSQMGAEAFF
>.|TRBV11-3|13|.|TRBJ2-3
TGTGCCAGCAGCCCCGGGTGGTCAGATACGCAGTATTTT
CASSPGWSDTQYF
>once|TRBV7-2|16|.|TRBJ1-1
TGTGCCAGCAGCTTAATTGCGGAGGTGGGTTCGCGAGAAGCTTTCTTT
CASSLIAEVGSREAFF
>.|TRBV7-9|13|.|TRBJ2-7
TGTGCCAGCAGCTTAGCGGGCACCTACGAGCAGTACTTC
CASSLAGTYEQYF
>.|TRBV19|13|.|TRBJ1-2
TGTGCCACCCTGAGTCTCCCGTTCTATGGCTACACCTTC
CATLSLPFYGYTF
>few|TRBV7-3|15|TRBD2|TRBJ2-1
TGTGCCAGCAGCTCCGGACTAGCGGGAAACAATGAGCAGTTCTTC
CASSSGLAGNNEQFF
>few|TRBV11-3|18|TRBD1|TRBJ1-4
TGTGCCAGGGACGACAGGGAGAAGAGTGGTGCAACTAATGAAAAACTGTTTTTT
CARDDREKSGATNEKLFF
>.|TRBV7-9|13|TRBD2|TRBJ2-5
TGTGCCAGCACCCCAGTGGGGGGGGAGACCCAGTACTTC
CASTPVGGETQYF
>few|TRBV2|11|.|TRBJ1-2
TGTGCCAGCGAACTGGGATATGGCTACACCTTC
CASELGYGYTF
>.|TRBV6-6|16|TRBD2|TRBJ2-3
TGTGCCAGCAGTTCTCAACTAGCGGGAGTGTCAGATACGCAGTATTTT
CASSSQLAGVSDTQYF
>.|TRBV7-2|16|.|TRBJ2-5
TGTGCCAGCAGCTTAGGGGTACAGCCGTACCAAGAGACCCAGTACTTC
CASSLGVQPYQETQYF
>few|TRBV6-2/TRBV6-3|15|.|TRBJ1-6
TGTGCCAGCAGTCGACCGGACGCTGGGAATTCACCCCTCCACTTT
CASSRPDAGNSPLHF
>.|TRBV21-1|18|.|TRBJ2-3
TGTGCCAGCCACGAGGGGTTACGCTATTTATTCATCCTGGATACGCAGTATTTT
CASHEGLRYLFILDTQYF
>.|TRBV10-2|15|TRBD2|TRBJ2-7
TGCGCCAGCAGTGAAATCGGGACTAGCTCCTACGAGCAGTACTTC
CASSEIGTSSYEQYF
>few|TRBV6-6|15|.|TRBJ1-5
TGTGCCAGCAGCTTGTTCCGGGATAGCAATCAGCCCCAGCATTTT
CASSLFRDSNQPQHF
>.|TRBV4-2|14|.|TRBJ2-7
TGTGCCAGCAGCCCTCTAGGGTCAGCCTACGAGCAGTACTTC
CASSPLGSAYEQYF
>few|TRBV6-5|15|.|TRBJ1-1
TGTGCCAGCAGTTTACAGCCACAGGGTAGGTCTGAAGCTTTCTTT
CASSLQPQGRSEAFF
>.|TRBV2|12|.|TRBJ1-2
TGTGCCGGAGGAGTTGCTAACTATGGCTACACCTTC
CAGGVANYGYTF
>.|TRBV4-2|16|.|TRBJ2-2
TGTGCCAGCAGCCTCCAGACGGGGCGAGGCACCGGGGAGCTGTTTTTT
CASSLQTGRGTGELFF
>.|TRBV5-4|16|TRBD1|TRBJ1-1
TGTGCCAGCAGCCGGACTGGGACAGGGGGCCGCACTGAAGCTTTCTTT
CASSRTGTGGRTEAFF
>.|TRBV7-9|16|TRBD1|TRBJ2-3
TGTGCCAGCAGCTTAGCACAGGGGGAGCGCACAGATACGCAGTATTTT
CASSLAQGERTDTQYF
>.|TRBV4-1|17|TRBD1|TRBJ1-4
TGCGCCAGCAGCCAAGATATGAGAGGGGGCTCGGGTGAAAAACTGTTTTTT
CASSQDMRGGSGEKLFF
>.|TRBV3-1/TRBV3-2|19|TRBD1|TRBJ1-2
TGTGCCAGCAGGCGCTTTTCCGGGACAGGATACATATACTACTATGGCTACACCTTC
CASRRFSGTGYIYYYGYTF
>.|TRBV5-1|18|.|TRBJ2-7
TGCGCCAGCAGCTTGGGACTTGGTACACGGGTAAGCTCCTACGAGCAGTACTTC
CASSLGLGTRVSSYEQYF